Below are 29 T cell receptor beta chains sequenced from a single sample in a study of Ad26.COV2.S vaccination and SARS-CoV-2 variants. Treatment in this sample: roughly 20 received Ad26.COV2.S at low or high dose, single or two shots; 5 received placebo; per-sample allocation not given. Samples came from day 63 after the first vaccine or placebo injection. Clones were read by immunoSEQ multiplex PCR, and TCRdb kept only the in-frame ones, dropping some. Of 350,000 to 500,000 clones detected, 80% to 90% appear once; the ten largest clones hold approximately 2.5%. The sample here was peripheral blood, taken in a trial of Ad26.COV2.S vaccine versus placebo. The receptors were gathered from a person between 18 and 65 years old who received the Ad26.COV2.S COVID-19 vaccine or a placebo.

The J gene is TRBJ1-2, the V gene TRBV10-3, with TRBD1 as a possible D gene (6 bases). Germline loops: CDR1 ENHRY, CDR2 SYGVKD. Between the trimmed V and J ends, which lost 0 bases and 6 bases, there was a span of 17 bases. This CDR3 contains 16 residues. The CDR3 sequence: CAISESRKQGPDGYTF. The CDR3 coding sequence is TGTGCCATCAGTGAGTCAAGGAAACAGGGCCCCGATGGCTACACCTTC.

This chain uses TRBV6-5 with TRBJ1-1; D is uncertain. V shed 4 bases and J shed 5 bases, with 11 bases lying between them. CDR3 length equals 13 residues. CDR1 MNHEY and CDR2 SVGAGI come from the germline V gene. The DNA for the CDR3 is TGTGCCAGCAGTTTCACTCGGGAAACTGAAGCTTTCTTT. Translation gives CASSFTRETEAFF.

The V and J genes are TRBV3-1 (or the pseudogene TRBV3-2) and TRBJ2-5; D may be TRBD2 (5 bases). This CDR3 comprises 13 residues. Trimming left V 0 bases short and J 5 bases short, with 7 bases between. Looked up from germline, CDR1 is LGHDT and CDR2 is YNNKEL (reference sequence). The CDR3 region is CASSQDGGETQYF. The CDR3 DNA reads TGTGCCAGCAGCCAAGATGGAGGCGAGACCCAGTACTTC.

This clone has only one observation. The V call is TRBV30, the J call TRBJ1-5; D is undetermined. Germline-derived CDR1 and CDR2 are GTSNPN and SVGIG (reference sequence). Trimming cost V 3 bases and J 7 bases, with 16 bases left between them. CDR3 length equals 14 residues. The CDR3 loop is CAWSHIGPRQPQHF. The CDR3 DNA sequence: TGTGCCTGGAGCCACATAGGGCCGAGGCAGCCCCAGCATTTT.

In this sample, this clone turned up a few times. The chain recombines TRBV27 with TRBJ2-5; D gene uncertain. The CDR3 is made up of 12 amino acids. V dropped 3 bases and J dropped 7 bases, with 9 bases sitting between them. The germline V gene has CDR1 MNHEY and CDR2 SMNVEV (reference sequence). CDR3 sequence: CASSFGVGTQYF. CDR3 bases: TGTGCCAGCAGTTTTGGGGTCGGGACCCAGTACTTC.

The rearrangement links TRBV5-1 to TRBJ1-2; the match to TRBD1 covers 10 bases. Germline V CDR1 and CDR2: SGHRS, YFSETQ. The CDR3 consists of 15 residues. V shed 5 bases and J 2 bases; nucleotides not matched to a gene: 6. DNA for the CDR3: TGCGCCAGCAGTCGATCGACAGGGGGCAACTATGGCTACACCTTC. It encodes CASSRSTGGNYGYTF.

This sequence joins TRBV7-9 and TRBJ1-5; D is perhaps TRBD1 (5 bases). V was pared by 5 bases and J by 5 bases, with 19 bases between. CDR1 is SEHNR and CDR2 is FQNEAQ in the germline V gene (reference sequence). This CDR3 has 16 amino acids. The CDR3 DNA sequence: TGTGCCAGCAGCAATAGGACCGGGACTTGGGATCAGCCCCAGCATTTT. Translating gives CASSNRTGTWDQPQHF.

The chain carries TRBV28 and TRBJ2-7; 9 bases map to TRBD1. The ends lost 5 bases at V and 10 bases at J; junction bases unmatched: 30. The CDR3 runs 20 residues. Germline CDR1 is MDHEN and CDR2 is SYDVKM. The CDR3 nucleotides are TGTGCCAGCAGTATGAGCCCGATCCCGGGACAGGGCCCCCGCGAGGCGGGTCAGTACTTC. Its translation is CASSMSPIPGQGPREAGQYF.

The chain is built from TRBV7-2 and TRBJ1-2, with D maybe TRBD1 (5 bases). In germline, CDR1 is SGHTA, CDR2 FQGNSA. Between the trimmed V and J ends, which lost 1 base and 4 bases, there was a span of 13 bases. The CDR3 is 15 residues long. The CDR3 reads CASSLGGGGSYGYTF. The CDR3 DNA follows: TGTGCCAGCAGCTTAGGGGGGGGAGGAAGCTATGGCTACACCTTC.

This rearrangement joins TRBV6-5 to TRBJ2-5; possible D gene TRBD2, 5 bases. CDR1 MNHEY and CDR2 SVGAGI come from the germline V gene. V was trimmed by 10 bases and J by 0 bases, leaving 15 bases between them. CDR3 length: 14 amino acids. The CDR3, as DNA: TGTGCCACAGAGGAGGATTGGTACCAAGAGACCCAGTACTTC. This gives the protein CATEEDWYQETQYF.

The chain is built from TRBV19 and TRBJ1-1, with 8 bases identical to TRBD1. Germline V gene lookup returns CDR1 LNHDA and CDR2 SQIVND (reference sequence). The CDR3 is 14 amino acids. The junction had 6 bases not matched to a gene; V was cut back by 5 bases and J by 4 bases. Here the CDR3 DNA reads TGTGCCAGTAGTGGACAGGGTCACGGCACTGAAGCTTTCTTT. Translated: CASSGQGHGTEAFF.

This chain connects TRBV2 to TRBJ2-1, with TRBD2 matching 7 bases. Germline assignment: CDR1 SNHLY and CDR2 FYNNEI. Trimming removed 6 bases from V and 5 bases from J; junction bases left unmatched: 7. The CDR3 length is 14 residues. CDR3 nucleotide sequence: TGTGCCAGCAGGGGGCTAGCGGTAAACAATGAGCAGTTCTTC. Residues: CASRGLAVNNEQFF.

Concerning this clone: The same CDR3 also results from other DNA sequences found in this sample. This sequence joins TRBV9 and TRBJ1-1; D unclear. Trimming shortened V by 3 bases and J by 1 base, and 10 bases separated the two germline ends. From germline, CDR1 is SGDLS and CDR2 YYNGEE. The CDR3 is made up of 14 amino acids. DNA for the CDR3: TGTGCCAGCAGCGCGGGTAGGGAGAACACTGAAGCTTTCTTT. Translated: CASSAGRENTEAFF. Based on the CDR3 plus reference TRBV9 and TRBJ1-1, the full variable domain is DSGVTQTPKHLITATGQRVTLRCSPRSGDLSVYWYQQSLDQGLQFLIQYYNGEERAKGNILERFSAQQFPDLHSELNLSSLELGDSALYFCASSAGRENTEAFFGQGTRLTVV.

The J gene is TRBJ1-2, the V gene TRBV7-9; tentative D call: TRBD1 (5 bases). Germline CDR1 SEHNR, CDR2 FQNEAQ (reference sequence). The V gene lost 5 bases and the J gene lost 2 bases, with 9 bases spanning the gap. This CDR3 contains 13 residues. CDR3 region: CASSREGNYGYTF. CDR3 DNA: TGTGCCAGCAGCCGGGAGGGGAACTATGGCTACACCTTC. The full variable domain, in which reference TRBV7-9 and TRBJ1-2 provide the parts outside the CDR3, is DTGVSQNPRHKITKRGQNVTFRCDPISEHNRLYWYRQTLGQGPEFLTYFQNEAQLEKSRLLSDRFSAERPKGSFSTLEIQRTEQGDSAMYLCASSREGNYGYTFGSGTRLTVV.

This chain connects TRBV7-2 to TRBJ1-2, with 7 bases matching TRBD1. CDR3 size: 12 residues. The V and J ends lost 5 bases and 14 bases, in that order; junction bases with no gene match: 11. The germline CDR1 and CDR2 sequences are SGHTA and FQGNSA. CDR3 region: CASSPQGLGYTF. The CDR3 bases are TGTGCCAGCAGCCCACAGGGGTTGGGATATACCTTC.

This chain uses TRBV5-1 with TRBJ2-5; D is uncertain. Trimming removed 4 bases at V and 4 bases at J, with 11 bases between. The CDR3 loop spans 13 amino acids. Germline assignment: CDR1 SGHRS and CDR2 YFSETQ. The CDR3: CASSPTSRETQYF. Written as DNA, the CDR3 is TGCGCCAGCAGCCCAACGTCGAGAGAGACCCAGTACTTC.

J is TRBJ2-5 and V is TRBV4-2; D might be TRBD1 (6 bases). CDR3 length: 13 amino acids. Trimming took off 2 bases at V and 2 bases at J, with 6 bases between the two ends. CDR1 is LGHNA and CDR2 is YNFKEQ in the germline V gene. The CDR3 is CASSQRGQETQYF. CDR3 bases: TGTGCCAGCAGCCAAAGGGGGCAAGAGACCCAGTACTTC.

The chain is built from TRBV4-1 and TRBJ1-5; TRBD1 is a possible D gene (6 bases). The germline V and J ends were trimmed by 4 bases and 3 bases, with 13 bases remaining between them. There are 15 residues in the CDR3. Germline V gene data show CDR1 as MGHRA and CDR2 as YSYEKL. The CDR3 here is CASSPRPGDNQPQHF. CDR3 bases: TGCGCCAGCAGCCCCCGTCCAGGGGACAATCAGCCCCAGCATTTT.

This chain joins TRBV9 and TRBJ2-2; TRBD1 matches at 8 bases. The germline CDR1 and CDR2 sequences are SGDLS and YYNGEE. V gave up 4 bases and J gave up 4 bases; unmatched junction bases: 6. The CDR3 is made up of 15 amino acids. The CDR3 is CASSPQTGVTGELFF. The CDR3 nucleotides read TGTGCCAGCAGCCCTCAGACAGGGGTCACCGGGGAGCTGTTTTTT.

As DNA, the CDR3 is TGTGCCAGCAGTTACGACTATAACACTGAAGCTTTCTTT. Its protein product is CASSYDYNTEAFF. The chain carries TRBV7-2 and TRBJ1-1; D remains ambiguous. The germline CDR1 and CDR2 sequences are SGHTA and FQGNSA. Trimming pared 6 bases from V and 2 bases from J, leaving 10 bases between. The CDR3 covers 13 residues.

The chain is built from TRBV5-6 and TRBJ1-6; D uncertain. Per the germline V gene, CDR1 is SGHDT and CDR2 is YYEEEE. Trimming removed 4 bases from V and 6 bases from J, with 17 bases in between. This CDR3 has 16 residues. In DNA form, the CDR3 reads TGTGCCAGCAGCCCACTACGGTACCTGGGTAATTCACCCCTCCACTTT. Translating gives CASSPLRYLGNSPLHF.

The CDR3 nucleotides are TGTGCCAGCAGGGGCGGGAACACCGGGGAGCTGTTTTTT. This gives the protein CASRGGNTGELFF. The chain couples TRBV28 to TRBJ2-2, with D uncertain. The germline V gene encodes CDR1 MDHEN and CDR2 SYDVKM. This CDR3 has 13 amino acids. The ends were cut back, 6 bases at V and 1 base at J, with 6 bases in the middle. Full variable domain (remainder filled in from reference TRBV28 and TRBJ2-2): DVKVTQSSRYLVKRTGEKVFLECVQDMDHENMFWYRQDPGLGLRLIYFSYDVKMKEKGDIPEGYSVSREKKERFSLILESASTNQTSMYLCASRGGNTGELFFGEGSRLTVL.

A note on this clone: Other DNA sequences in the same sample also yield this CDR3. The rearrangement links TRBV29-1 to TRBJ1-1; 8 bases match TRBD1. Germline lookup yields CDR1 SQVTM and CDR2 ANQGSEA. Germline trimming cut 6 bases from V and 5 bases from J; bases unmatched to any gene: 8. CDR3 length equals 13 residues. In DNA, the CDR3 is TGCAGCGTCGGCAGGACAGGGAGTACTGAAGCTTTCTTT. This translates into CSVGRTGSTEAFF. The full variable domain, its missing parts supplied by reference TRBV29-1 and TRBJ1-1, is SAVISQKPSRDICQRGTSLTIQCQVDSQVTMMFWYRQQPGQSLTLIATANQGSEATYESGFVIDKFPISRPNLTFSTLTVSNMSPEDSSIYLCSVGRTGSTEAFFGQGTRLTVV.

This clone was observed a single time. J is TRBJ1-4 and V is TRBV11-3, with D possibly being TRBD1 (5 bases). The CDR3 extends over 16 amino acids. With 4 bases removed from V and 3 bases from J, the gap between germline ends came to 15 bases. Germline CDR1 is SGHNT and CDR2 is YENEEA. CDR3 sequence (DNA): TGTGCCAGCAGCTATGGGGGGGGTGTATCTAATGAAAAACTGTTTTTT. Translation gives CASSYGGGVSNEKLFF.

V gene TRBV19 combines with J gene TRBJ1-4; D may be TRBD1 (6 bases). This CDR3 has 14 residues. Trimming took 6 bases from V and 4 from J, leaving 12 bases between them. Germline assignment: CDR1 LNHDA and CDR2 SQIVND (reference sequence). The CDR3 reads CASSLGQNNEKLFF. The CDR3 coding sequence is TGTGCCAGTAGCCTTGGACAGAATAATGAAAAACTGTTTTTT.

CDR3 loop: CASRANPNSPLHF. Written as DNA, the CDR3 is TGTGCCAGCAGGGCCAACCCGAATTCACCCCTCCACTTT. J is TRBJ1-6 and V is TRBV6-6; D is ambiguous. This CDR3 has 13 amino acids. CDR1 and CDR2 (germline): MNHNY, SVGAGI (reference sequence). V was cut by 6 bases and J by 7 bases, with 10 bases left in between.

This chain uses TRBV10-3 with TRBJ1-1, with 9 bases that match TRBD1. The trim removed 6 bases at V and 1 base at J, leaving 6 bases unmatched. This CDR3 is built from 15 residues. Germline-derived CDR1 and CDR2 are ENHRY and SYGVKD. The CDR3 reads CAISQEGQGNTEAFF. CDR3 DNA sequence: TGTGCCATCAGCCAGGAGGGACAGGGGAACACTGAAGCTTTCTTT.

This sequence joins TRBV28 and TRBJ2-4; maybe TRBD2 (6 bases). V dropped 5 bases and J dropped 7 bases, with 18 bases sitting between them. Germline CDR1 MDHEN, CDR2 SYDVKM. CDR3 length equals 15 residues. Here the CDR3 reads CASSRFGGAGNIQYF. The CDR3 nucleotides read TGTGCCAGCAGTCGCTTCGGGGGTGCGGGGAACATTCAGTACTTC.

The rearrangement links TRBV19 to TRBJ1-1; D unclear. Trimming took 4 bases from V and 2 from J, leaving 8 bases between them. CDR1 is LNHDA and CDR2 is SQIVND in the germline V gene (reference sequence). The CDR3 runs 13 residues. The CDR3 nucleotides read TGTGCCAGTAGTAAACAGCTAAACACTGAAGCTTTCTTT. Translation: CASSKQLNTEAFF. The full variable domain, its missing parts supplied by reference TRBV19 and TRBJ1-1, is DGGITQSPKYLFRKEGQNVTLSCEQNLNHDAMYWYRQDPGQGLRLIYYSQIVNDFQKGDIAEGYSVSREKKESFPLTVTSAQKNPTAFYLCASSKQLNTEAFFGQGTRLTVV.